These 3 T cell receptor beta chains were all obtained from the same sample, sequenced in a study of identical twins. TCRdb called the 5' RACE reads again in MiXCR, with one record for every CDR3 protein. The sample has hundreds of thousands of distinct CDR3 sequences; around 21% are singletons. This sample also belongs to another study, concerning T cells expressing NK-cell markers.

Sequencing was done on a sample of PBMCs. All receptors derive from a woman in her late teens or twenties in good health.

The sample holds many counts of this clonotype. The chain has TRBV12-3 or TRBV12-4 and TRBJ2-7; D remains ambiguous. This CDR3 region has 11 residues. Trimming shortened V by 3 bases and J by 5 bases, and 5 bases separated the two germline ends. The CDR3: CASSFFDEQYF. CDR3 DNA sequence: TGTGCCAGCAGTTTCTTCGACGAGCAGTACTTC.

The chain uses TRBV12-5 and TRBJ2-1; possible D gene TRBD2, 6 bases. Trimming left V 7 bases short and J 4 bases short, with 14 bases between. There are 14 residues in the CDR3. CDR1 and CDR2 from the germline V gene are LGHNT and FRNRAP. The CDR3 DNA is TGTGCTAGTGCCCGGGACTCGTTTTACAATGAGCAGTTCTTC. Protein product: CASARDSFYNEQFF.

This clonotype was picked up many times. The chain couples TRBV7-2 to TRBJ1-2; D is unclear. The CDR3 is 13 amino acids. V dropped 3 bases and J dropped 7 bases, with 12 bases sitting between them. Germline V gene data show CDR1 as SGHTA and CDR2 as FQGNSA. CDR3 sequence: CASSFHVLGGYTF. The CDR3 DNA sequence: TGTGCCAGCAGCTTTCATGTACTGGGTGGCTACACCTTC. Variable domain in full (rest from reference TRBV7-2 and TRBJ1-2): GAGVSQSPSNKVTEKGKDVELRCDPISGHTALYWYRQSLGQGLEFLIYFQGNSAPDKSGLPSDRFSAERTGGSVSTLTIQRTQQEDSAVYLCASSFHVLGGYTFGSGTRLTVV.